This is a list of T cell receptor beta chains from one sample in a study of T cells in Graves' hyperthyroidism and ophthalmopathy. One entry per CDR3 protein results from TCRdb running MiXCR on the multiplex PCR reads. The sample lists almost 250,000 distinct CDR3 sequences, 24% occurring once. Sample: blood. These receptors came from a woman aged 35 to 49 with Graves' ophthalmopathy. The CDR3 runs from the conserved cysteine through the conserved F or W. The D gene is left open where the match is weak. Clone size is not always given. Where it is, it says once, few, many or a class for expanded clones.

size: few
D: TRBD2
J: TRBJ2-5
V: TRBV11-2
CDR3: CASSLVASGQKAQYF
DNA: TGTGCCAGCAGCTTAGTGGCTAGCGGACAAAAGGCCCAGTACTTC

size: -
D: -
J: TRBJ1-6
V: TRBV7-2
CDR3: CASSFHGAGNSPLHF
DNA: TGTGCCAGCAGCTTTCACGGGGCTGGTAATTCACCCCTCCACTTT

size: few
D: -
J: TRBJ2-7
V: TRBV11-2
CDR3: CASSPGVVTGVGEQYF
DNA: TGTGCCAGCAGCCCGGGGGTTGTGACGGGAGTGGGAGAGCAGTACTTC

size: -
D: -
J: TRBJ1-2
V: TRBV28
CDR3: CASSSPPGQQGCTF
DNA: TGTGCCAGCAGTTCCCCCCCAGGACAGCAGGGCTGCACCTTC

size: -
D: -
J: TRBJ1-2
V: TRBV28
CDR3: CASSLGQEGLGGYTF
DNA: TGTGCCAGCAGTTTGGGCCAGGAGGGCCTCGGCGGCTACACCTTC

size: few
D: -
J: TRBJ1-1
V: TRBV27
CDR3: CASSFFPGFTEAFF
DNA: TGTGCCAGCAGTTTCTTCCCGGGGTTCACTGAAGCTTTCTTT

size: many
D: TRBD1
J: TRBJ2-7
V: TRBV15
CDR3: CATSRDRDREESGEQYF
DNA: TGTGCCACCAGCAGAGATCGGGACAGGGAGGAATCGGGAGAGCAGTACTTC

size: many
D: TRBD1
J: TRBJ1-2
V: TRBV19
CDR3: CATHRVGRTGDGYTF
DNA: TGTGCCACCCACAGGGTAGGGCGCACAGGGGATGGCTACACCTTC

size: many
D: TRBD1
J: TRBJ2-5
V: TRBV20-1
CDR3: CSARPQGARAETQYF
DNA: TGCAGTGCTAGACCACAGGGGGCGCGGGCGGAGACCCAGTACTTC

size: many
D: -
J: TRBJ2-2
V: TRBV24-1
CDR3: CATSAGVGELFF
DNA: TGTGCCACCAGTGCAGGGGTCGGGGAGCTGTTTTTT

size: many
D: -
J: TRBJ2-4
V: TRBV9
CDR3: CASSVDMGAKNIQYF
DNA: TGTGCCAGCAGCGTAGATATGGGGGCCAAAAACATTCAGTACTTC

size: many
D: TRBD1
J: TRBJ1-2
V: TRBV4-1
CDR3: CASSLQGQGTGLNYGYTF
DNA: TGCGCCAGCAGCCTCCAGGGACAGGGTACGGGGCTGAACTATGGCTACACCTTC

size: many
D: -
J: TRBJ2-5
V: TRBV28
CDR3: CASTLRWPAPETQYF
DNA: TGTGCCAGCACCCTGCGGTGGCCTGCTCCGGAGACCCAGTACTTC

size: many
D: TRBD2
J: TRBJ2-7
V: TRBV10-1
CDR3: CASSEFSSGNHEQYF
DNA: TGCGCCAGCAGTGAGTTTAGTAGCGGGAACCACGAGCAGTACTTC

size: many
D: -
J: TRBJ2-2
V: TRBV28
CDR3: CASKGSGGLSGELFF
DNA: TGTGCCAGCAAAGGAAGTGGGGGGCTCTCCGGGGAGCTGTTTTTT

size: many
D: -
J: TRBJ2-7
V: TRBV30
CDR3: CAWSLGRAPIYEQYF
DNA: TGTGCCTGGAGCCTTGGACGTGCGCCTATCTACGAGCAGTACTTC

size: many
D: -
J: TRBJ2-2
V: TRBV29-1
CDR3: CSVKTARTGELFF
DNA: TGCAGCGTCAAGACGGCCCGGACCGGGGAGCTGTTTTTT